This entry concerns a single TCR beta chain. Its antigen is undetermined. CDR1 is SGHNT and CDR2 is YYREEE in the germline V gene (reference sequence). V was cut by 1 base and J by 3 bases, with 11 bases left in between. This CDR3 contains 14 residues. These data originate in a study of T cell repertoires in cytomegalovirus infection. Study-wide background: Both CMV infection and a matching HLA type were indicated by public TCR beta signatures.

Findings of the study overall: Ex vivo responses were dominated by HLA-C-restricted CMV-specific TCR beta clonotypes.

TCRdb analysed the reads with MiXCR anew, one entry per CDR3 protein. Found here are more than 250,000 distinct CDR3 sequences, approximately 25% of them singletons; the top ten hold 13%. The rearrangement uses TRBV5-4 and TRBJ2-7, with a tentative D call TRBD1 (5 bases). This TCR was recovered from a human donor in good health (CMV status not recorded). Some clones in this sample may be carry-over from other donors' samples. This sample comprised cultured PBMCs, obtained from culture after CMV antigen stimulation. CDR3 DNA sequence: TGTGCCAGCAGCTTGAAGGGGCAGGGCTACGAGCAGTACTTC. Protein sequence: CASSLKGQGYEQYF. The full variable domain, completed using reference TRBV5-4 and TRBJ2-7, is ETGVTQSPTHLIKTRGQQVTLRCSSQSGHNTVSWYQQALGQGPQFIFQYYREEENGRGNFPPRFSGLQFPNYSSELNVNALELDDSALYLCASSLKGQGYEQYFGPGTRLTVT.